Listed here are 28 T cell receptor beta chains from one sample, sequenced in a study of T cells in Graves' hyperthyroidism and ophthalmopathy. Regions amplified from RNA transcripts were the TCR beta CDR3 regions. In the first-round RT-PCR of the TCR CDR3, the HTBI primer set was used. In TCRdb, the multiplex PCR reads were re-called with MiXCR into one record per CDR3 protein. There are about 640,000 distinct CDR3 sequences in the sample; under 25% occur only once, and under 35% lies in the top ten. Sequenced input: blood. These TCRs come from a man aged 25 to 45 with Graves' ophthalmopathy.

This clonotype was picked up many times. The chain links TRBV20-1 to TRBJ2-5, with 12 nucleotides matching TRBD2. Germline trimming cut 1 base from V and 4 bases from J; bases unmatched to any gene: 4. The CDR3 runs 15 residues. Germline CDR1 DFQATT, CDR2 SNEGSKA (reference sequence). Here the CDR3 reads CSARGSSGRGETQYF. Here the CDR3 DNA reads TGCAGTGCTAGAGGTTCTAGCGGGAGGGGAGAGACCCAGTACTTC.

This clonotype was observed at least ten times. The CDR3 sequence: CASSSSGNTGELFF. DNA of the CDR3: TGTGCCAGCAGCAGTAGCGGGAACACCGGGGAGCTGTTTTTT. The V and J genes are TRBV28 and TRBJ2-2, with D possibly TRBD2 on 6 matching bases. The germline V and J ends were trimmed by 6 bases and 1 base, with 9 bases remaining between them. The CDR3 is made up of 14 amino acids. From germline, CDR1 is MDHEN and CDR2 SYDVKM.

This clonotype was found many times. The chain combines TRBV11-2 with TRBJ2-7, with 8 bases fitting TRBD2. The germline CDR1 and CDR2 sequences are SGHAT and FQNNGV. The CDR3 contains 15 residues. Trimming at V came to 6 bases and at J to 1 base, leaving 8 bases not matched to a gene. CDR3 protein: CASRPIGLASYEQYF. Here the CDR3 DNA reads TGTGCCAGCAGACCCATTGGACTAGCTTCCTACGAGCAGTACTTC.

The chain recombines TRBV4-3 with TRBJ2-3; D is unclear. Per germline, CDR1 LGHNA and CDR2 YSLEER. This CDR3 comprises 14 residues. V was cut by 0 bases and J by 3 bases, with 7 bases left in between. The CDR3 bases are TGCGCCAGCAGCCAAGATTCGAAGACAGATACGCAGTATTTT. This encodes CASSQDSKTDTQYF.

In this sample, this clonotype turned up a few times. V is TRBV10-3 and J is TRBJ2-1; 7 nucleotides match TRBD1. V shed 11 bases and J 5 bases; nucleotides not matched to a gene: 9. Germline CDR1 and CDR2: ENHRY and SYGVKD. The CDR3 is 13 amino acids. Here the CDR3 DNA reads TGTGCCTCCCTAGGGACAGAGAACAATGAGCAGTTCTTC. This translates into CASLGTENNEQFF.

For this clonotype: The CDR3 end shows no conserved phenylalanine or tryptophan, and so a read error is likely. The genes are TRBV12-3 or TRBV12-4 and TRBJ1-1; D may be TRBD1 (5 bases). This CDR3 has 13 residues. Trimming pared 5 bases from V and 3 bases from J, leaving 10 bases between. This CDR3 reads CASSTQGYTEAFL. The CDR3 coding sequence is TGTGCCAGCAGTACCCAGGGATACACTGAAGCTTTCCTT.

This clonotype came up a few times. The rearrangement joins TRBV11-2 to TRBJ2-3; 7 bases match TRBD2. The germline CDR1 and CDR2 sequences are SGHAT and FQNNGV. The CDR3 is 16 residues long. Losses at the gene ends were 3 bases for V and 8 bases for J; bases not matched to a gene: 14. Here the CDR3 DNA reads TGTGCCAGCAGCTTCGTATTAGCCGGCGGGAGAGGTACGCAGTATTTT. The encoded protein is CASSFVLAGGRGTQYF.

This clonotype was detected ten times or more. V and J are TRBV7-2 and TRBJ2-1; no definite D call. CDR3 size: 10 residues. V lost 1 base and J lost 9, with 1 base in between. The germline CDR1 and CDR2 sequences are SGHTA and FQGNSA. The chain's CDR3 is CASSLVEQFF. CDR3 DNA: TGTGCCAGCAGCTTAGTTGAGCAGTTCTTC.

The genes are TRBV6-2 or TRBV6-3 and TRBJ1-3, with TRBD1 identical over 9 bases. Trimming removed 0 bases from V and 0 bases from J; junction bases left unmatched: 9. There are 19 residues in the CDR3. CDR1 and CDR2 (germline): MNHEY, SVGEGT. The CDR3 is CASSYSSTGGATSGNTIYF. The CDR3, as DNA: TGTGCCAGCAGTTACTCTTCGACAGGGGGAGCTACCTCTGGAAACACCATATATTTT.

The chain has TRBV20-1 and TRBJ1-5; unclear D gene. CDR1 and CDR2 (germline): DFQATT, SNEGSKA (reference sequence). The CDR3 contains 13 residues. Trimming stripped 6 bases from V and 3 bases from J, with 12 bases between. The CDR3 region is CSANEGLNQPQHF. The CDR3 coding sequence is TGCAGTGCCAATGAAGGTCTCAATCAGCCCCAGCATTTT.

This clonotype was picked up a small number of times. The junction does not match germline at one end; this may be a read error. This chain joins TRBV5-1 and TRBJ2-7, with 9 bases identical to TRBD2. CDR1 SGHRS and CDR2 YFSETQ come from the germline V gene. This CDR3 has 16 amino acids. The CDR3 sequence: CASSSGPTSGLYEQYF. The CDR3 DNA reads TGTGCCAGCAGCTCCGGACCGACTAGCGGATTATACGAGCAGTACTTC.

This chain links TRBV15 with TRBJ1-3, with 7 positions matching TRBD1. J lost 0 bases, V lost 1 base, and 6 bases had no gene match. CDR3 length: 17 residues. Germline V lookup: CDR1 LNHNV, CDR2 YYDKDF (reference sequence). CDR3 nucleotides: TGTGCCACCAGCAGAGTTTCGACAGGGAGCTCTGGAAACACCATATATTTT. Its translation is CATSRVSTGSSGNTIYF.

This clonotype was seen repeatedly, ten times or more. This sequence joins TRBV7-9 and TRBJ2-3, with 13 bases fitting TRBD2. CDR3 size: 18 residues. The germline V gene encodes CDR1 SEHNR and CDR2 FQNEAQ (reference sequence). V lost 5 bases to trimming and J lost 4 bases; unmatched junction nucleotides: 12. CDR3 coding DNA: TGTGCCAGCAGCGCTAGCGTTGGACTAGCGGGAGTGGCAGATACGCAGTATTTT. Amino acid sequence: CASSASVGLAGVADTQYF.

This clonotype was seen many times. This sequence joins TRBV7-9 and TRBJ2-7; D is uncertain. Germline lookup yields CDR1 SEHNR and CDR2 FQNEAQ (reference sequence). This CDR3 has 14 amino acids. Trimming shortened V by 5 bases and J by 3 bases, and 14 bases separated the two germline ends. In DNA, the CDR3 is TGTGCCAGCAGCCCGGCGGTAGCAGTCTACGAGCAGTACTTC. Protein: CASSPAVAVYEQYF.

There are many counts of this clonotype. The chain's CDR3 is CASSLTIDYPTYEQYF. The DNA of the CDR3 is TGTGCCAGCAGCTTGACTATCGACTATCCAACCTACGAGCAGTACTTC. The genes are TRBV11-1 and TRBJ2-7; the D gene is possibly TRBD2 (5 bases). The V and J ends lost 3 bases and 2 bases respectively, with 17 bases between them. The germline V gene encodes CDR1 SGHAT and CDR2 FQDESV (reference sequence). The CDR3 extends over 16 amino acids. Based on the CDR3 plus reference TRBV11-1 and TRBJ2-7, the full variable domain is EAEVAQSPRYKITEKSQAVAFWCDPISGHATLYWYRQILGQGPELLVQFQDESVVDDSQLPKDRFSAERLKGVDSTLKIQPAELGDSAMYLCASSLTIDYPTYEQYFGPGTRLTVT.

Here the CDR3 reads CASSQKQGTGELFF. The CDR3 DNA sequence: TGTGCCAGCAGCCAAAAACAGGGCACCGGGGAGCTGTTTTTT. This sequence joins TRBV3-1 and TRBJ2-2; possible D gene TRBD1, 6 bases. Per the germline V gene, CDR1 is LGHDT and CDR2 is YNNKEL (reference sequence). The CDR3 length is 14 residues. V lost 2 bases to trimming and J lost 4 bases, with 8 bases between them.

The CDR3 region is CASSLQRQPQHF. In DNA form, the CDR3 reads TGTGCCAGCAGTTTGCAAAGACAGCCCCAGCATTTT. This chain uses TRBV12-3 or TRBV12-4 with TRBJ1-5; D is ambiguous. Trimming stripped 3 bases from V and 7 bases from J, with 7 bases between. CDR3 size: 12 residues.

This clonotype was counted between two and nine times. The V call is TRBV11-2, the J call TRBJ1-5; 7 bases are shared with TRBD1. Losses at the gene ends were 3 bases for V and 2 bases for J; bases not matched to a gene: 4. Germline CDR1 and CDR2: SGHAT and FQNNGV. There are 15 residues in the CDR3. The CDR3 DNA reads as TGTGCCAGCAGCTTGGGACAGAACGGCAATCAGCCCCAGCATTTT. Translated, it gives CASSLGQNGNQPQHF.

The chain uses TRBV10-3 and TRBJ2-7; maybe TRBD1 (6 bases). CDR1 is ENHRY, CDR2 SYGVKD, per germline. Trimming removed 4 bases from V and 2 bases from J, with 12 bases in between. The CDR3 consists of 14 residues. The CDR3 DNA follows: TGTGCCATCAGTGTTCAGGGGCCCCCCTACGAGCAGTACTTC. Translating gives CAISVQGPPYEQYF.

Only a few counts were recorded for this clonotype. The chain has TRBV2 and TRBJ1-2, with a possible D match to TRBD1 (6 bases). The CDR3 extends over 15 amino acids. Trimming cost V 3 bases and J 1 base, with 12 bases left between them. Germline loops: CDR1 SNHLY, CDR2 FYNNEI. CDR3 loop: CASSEARGYNYGYTF. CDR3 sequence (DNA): TGTGCCAGCAGTGAGGCCAGGGGTTATAACTATGGCTACACCTTC.

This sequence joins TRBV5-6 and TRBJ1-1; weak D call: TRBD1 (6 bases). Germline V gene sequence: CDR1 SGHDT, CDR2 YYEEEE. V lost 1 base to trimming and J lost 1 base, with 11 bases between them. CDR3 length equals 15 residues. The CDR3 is CASSLPGAANTEAFF. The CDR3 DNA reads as TGTGCCAGCAGCTTGCCAGGGGCGGCGAACACTGAAGCTTTCTTT.

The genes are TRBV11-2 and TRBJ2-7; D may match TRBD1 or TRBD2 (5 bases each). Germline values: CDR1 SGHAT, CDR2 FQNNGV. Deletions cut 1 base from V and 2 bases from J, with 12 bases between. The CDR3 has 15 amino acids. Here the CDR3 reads CASSLGDQFAYEQYF. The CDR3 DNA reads TGTGCCAGCAGCTTAGGGGACCAGTTCGCCTACGAGCAGTACTTC. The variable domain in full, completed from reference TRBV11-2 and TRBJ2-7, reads EAGVAQSPRYKIIEKRQSVAFWCNPISGHATLYWYQQILGQGPKLLIQFQNNGVVDDSQLPKDRFSAERLKGVDSTLKIQPAKLEDSAVYLCASSLGDQFAYEQYFGPGTRLTVT.

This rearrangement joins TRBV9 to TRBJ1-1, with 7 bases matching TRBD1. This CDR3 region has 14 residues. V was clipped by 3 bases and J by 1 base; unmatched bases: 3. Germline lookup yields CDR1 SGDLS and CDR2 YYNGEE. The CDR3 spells CASSEGQSNTEAFF. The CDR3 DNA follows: TGTGCCAGCAGCGAGGGACAGTCGAACACTGAAGCTTTCTTT.

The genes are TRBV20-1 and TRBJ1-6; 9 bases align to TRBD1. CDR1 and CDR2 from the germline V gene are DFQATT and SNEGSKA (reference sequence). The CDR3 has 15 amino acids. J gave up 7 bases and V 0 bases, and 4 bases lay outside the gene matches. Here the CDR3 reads CSARDQDRGNSPLHF. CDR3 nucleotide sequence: TGCAGTGCTAGAGATCAGGACAGGGGAAATTCACCCCTCCACTTT.

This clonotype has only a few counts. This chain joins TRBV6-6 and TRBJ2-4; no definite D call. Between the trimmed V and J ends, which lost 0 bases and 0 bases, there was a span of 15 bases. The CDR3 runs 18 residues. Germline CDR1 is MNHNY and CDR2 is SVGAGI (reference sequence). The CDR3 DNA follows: TGTGCCAGCAGTTACTCGATCACGGCTCCCGGAGCCAAAAACATTCAGTACTTC. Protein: CASSYSITAPGAKNIQYF.

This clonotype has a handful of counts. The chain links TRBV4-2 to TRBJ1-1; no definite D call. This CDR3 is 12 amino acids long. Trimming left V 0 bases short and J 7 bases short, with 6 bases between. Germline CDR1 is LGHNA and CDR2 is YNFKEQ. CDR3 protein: CASSQDPSEAFF. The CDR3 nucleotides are TGTGCCAGCAGCCAAGACCCCAGTGAAGCTTTCTTT.

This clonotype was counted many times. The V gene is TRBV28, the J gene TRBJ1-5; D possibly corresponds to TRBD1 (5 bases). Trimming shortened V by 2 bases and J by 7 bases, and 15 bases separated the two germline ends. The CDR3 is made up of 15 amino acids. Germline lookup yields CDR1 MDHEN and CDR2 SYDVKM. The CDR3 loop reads CASSLGAELGQPQHF. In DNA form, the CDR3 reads TGTGCCAGCAGTTTAGGGGCAGAACTAGGCCAGCCCCAGCATTTT.

The CDR3 reads CASSQETSGNTDTQYF. The CDR3 DNA follows: TGTGCCAGCAGCCAAGAGACTAGCGGTAACACAGATACGCAGTATTTT. This rearrangement joins TRBV4-2 to TRBJ2-3, with 9 bases fitting TRBD2. J was trimmed by 2 bases and V by 0 bases; bases with no gene match: 3. The CDR3 runs to 16 residues. Germline loops: CDR1 LGHNA, CDR2 YNFKEQ.